The clone carrying this T cell receptor (beta chain) was seen only a few times. The CDR3 spans 15 residues. With 7 bases removed from V and 4 bases from J, the gap between germline ends came to 19 bases. CDR1 is SNHLY and CDR2 is FYNNEI in the germline V gene. The data derive from a study of T-cell memory formation after mild COVID-19. TCRdb independently ran MiXCR on the 5' RACE reads; one entry per CDR3 protein. The sample has 250,000 to 300,000 distinct CDR3 sequences, under 8.5% seen once. This TCR derives from a man in his late teens or twenties who had mild COVID-19 (a few samples of this study predate the infection). Cell type and time point are not known. The gene calls are TRBV2 and TRBJ2-5, with D perhaps TRBD2 (7 bases). Material: PBMCs or a T cell subset sorted from them (not recorded which). CDR3 loop: CASTWGGPFRETQYF. CDR3 sequence (DNA): TGTGCCAGCACCTGGGGGGGGCCGTTTCGAGAGACCCAGTACTTC.